The source of this T cell receptor (beta chain) is a study of radiotherapy plus CTLA-4 blockade in lung cancer listed by TCRdb under 2018. As for the study more broadly: Among the enrolled patients, about 19% had an objective response, and 31% reached disease control. Here is what the overall study found, with its caveats: Early dynamic changes in blood T cell clones, together with increased serum interferon-beta after radiation, were reported as the strongest predictors of response. After treatment with radiotherapy and ipilimumab, TCR clones that originated in tumors expanded in peripheral blood.

This clone has just one count. Its cognate antigen has yet to be identified. No clone much larger than this one lies a single base away; base qualities are absent. The cysteine opens and the phenylalanine closes a CDR3 of 14 amino acids. Only the CDR3 DNA stays, 42 bases, in frame from base 1. The germline V gene (reference sequence) specifies LNHNV as CDR1 and YYDKDF as CDR2. V is cut back by 0 bases and J by 7 bases, with 6 bases in the junction unmatched. Focal radiation therapy combined with CTLA-4 blockade (ipilimumab) was tested in patients with chemo-refractory metastatic non-small-cell lung cancer. Library prep was done by the immunoSEQ multiplex PCR assay. As stored in TCRdb, this immuneACCESS dataset retains in-frame rearrangements with V and J assigned. A fraction of the clones does not appear; measured against another copy, unresolved V genes explain less than half of the discrepancy, and the remainder lacks a known reason. Counted in this sample were about 51,000 clones; 77% of them appeared once. Jointly, the top ten make up around 2.5% of the sample.

The TCR originated in a human donor with non-small cell lung cancer whose response to radiotherapy plus ipilimumab could not be evaluated. The V and J segments used are TRBV15 and TRBJ2-7; 7 bases in the junction line up with TRBD2. The sample here was peripheral blood, taken from a patient treated with radiotherapy plus ipilimumab. CDR3 loop: CATSREMASGEQYF. DNA sequence: TGTGCCACCAGCAGAGAGATGGCTAGCGGAGAGCAGTACTTC.